These 8 T cell receptor beta chains originate from one sample sequenced in a study of vaccination effects on CD4 cells after COVID-19 (dated by TCRdb to the early 2020s). Libraries were made using the immunoSEQ multiplex PCR assay. TCRdb holds this immuneACCESS table with in-frame rearrangements only. Some clones are missing; in checked studies, unresolved V genes explain under half, and the rest has no known cause. The sample table lists 50,000 to 70,000 clones, approximately 72% of them with a count of one. The ten biggest clones cover approximately 22% of the sample. After less than 13 days of culture, CD4+ T cells were isolated with the EasySep CD4+ T cell isolation kit. These TCRs' antigens remain unknown. Sequenced material: CD4+ T cells from PBMCs cultured without peptide, taken before COVID-19 vaccination. The receptors here all came from a human donor who had a prior SARS-CoV-2 infection.

This chain uses TRBV5-1 with TRBJ2-7, with 8 nucleotides matching TRBD1. There are 15 residues in the CDR3. Germline values: CDR1 SGHRS, CDR2 YFSETQ. V lost 3 bases and J lost 0; bases outside the gene matches: 5. CDR3 residues: CASSSRGLPSYEQYF. In nucleotides, the CDR3 is TGCGCCAGCAGCTCCAGGGGGCTCCCCTCCTACGAGCAGTACTTC.

V and J are TRBV24-1 and TRBJ2-1; TRBD1 matches at 10 bases. The germline V gene encodes CDR1 KGHDR and CDR2 SFDVKD. The CDR3 consists of 18 residues. V lost 2 bases and J lost 4; bases outside the gene matches: 10. CDR3 in DNA: TGTGCCACCAGTGATTCCTATAGTGGGACAGGGGTTTACAATGAGCAGTTCTTC. Residues: CATSDSYSGTGVYNEQFF.

The chain is built from TRBV5-5 and TRBJ2-6; a possible D gene is TRBD1 (6 bases). V was cut by 1 base and J by 1 base, with 18 bases left in between. Germline CDR1 is SGHKS and CDR2 is YYEKEE (reference sequence). This CDR3 has 19 residues. The CDR3 sequence is CASSLMYSIRGSGANVLTF. The CDR3 DNA reads TGTGCCAGCAGCTTGATGTACAGTATTAGGGGGTCTGGGGCCAACGTCCTGACTTTC.

The chain joins TRBV9 to TRBJ2-5, with D tentatively TRBD1 (5 bases). V was pared by 1 base and J by 3 bases, with 7 bases between. This CDR3 spans 13 amino acids. Germline V gene sequence: CDR1 SGDLS, CDR2 YYNGEE. Written as DNA, the CDR3 is TGTGCCAGCAGCGTAATGACAGAAGAGACCCAGTACTTC. As protein: CASSVMTEETQYF.

The CDR3 loop reads CASSPRQGHYEQYF. DNA of the CDR3: TGCGCCAGCAGCCCAAGACAGGGTCACTACGAGCAGTACTTC. J is TRBJ2-7 and V is TRBV5-1; 7 bases are shared with TRBD1. The CDR3 spans 14 residues. V dropped 4 bases and J dropped 3; count of bases not matched to a gene: 7. Germline V gene sequence: CDR1 SGHRS, CDR2 YFSETQ.

This chain joins TRBV5-1 and TRBJ2-2; D tentatively reads TRBD1 or TRBD2 (5 bases each). Trimming removed 4 bases at V and 7 bases at J, with 20 bases between. Per the germline V gene, CDR1 is SGHRS and CDR2 is YFSETQ. The CDR3 loop spans 16 amino acids. This CDR3 is CASSAGPGQGYGELFF. CDR3 in DNA: TGCGCCAGCAGCGCTGGTCCGGGGCAGGGCTACGGGGAGCTGTTTTTT.

The V call is TRBV3-1 (or the pseudogene TRBV3-2), the J call TRBJ2-5; 7 bases are shared with TRBD2. The CDR3 sequence is 15 residues long. Germline V lookup: CDR1 LGHDT, CDR2 YNNKEL (reference sequence). The V segment lost 0 bases and the J segment 4 bases; nucleotides outside the gene matches: 5. CDR3 region: CASSQEGTGGETQYF. The DNA for the CDR3 is TGTGCCAGCAGCCAAGAAGGGACGGGGGGAGAGACCCAGTACTTC.

The chain recombines TRBV5-4 with TRBJ2-7; weak D call: TRBD2 (5 bases). The germline CDR1 and CDR2 sequences are SGHNT and YYREEE (reference sequence). The CDR3 consists of 13 residues. V dropped 2 bases and J dropped 6 bases, with 12 bases sitting between them. CDR3 residues: CASSFGVDAEQYF. CDR3 in DNA: TGTGCCAGCAGCTTCGGGGTCGACGCCGAGCAGTACTTC.